This T cell receptor beta chain comes out of a study of CD8 T cells in Susac syndrome. Germline trimming cut 2 bases from V and 6 bases from J; bases unmatched to any gene: 13. Looked up from germline, CDR1 is SGHRS and CDR2 is YFSETQ. This CDR3 comprises 16 residues. RNA was extracted with the RNeasy kit, and a quantity of about 0.45 to 1 ug was reverse transcribed using random hexamers. From the immunoSEQ multiplex PCR reads, TCRdb called clonotypes with MiXCR, one entry per CDR3 protein. The sample yields about 290,000 distinct CDR3 sequences, approximately 85% seen once. Material: CD8+ T cells from PBMCs. This sequence joins TRBV5-1 and TRBJ1-2, with TRBD1 matching over 7 bases. This clonotype was sampled from a human donor with multiple sclerosis. The CDR3: CASSFAGADRENGYTF. The CDR3 DNA sequence: TGCGCCAGCAGCTTTGCCGGGGCTGACAGGGAAAATGGCTACACCTTC. Variable domain in full (rest from reference TRBV5-1 and TRBJ1-2): KAGVTQTPRYLIKTRGQQVTLSCSPISGHRSVSWYQQTPGQGLQFLFEYFSETQRNKGNFPGRFSGRQFSNSRSEMNVSTLELGDSALYLCASSFAGADRENGYTFGSGTRLTVV.